This T cell receptor (beta chain) comes out of a study of circulating and synovial CD4+ cells in juvenile arthritis. Overall study results and limits: These repertoires were less diverse than bulk blood CD4 repertoires. The pathogenic-like versus bulk T cell difference escaped Vbeta family analysis. Bulk blood CD4 samples held at least an order of magnitude more or fewer genomes than CPL.

Sequencing was performed with immunoSEQ multiplex PCR; in TCRdb, only in-frame clones are kept and a portion is missing. The sample lists 30,000 to 35,000 clones, 95% to 96% occurring once. V was pared by 2 bases and J by 1 base, with 6 bases between. The germline V gene encodes CDR1 SGHDT and CDR2 YYEEEE. The CDR3 runs 13 residues. Patients with active juvenile idiopathic arthritis donated these samples. To note about this clone: Its specificity is not known.

The chain combines TRBV5-6 with TRBJ1-1; D might be TRBD1 (5 bases). This TCR came from a human donor with juvenile idiopathic arthritis. The sample consisted of CD4+ T cells from blood. CDR3 nucleotide sequence: TGTGCCAGCAGCTTCGACAGGAACACTGAAGCTTTCTTT. Translating gives CASSFDRNTEAFF.